This TCR beta chain was recovered during a study of T cell changes during pregnancy in multiple sclerosis. Using immunoSEQ multiplex PCR, the repertoire was profiled, and TCRdb retains in-frame clones only, with some absent. The table shows some 80,000 clones, with 94% occurring only once. Between the trimmed V and J ends, which lost 5 bases and 9 bases, there was a span of 14 bases. This CDR3 region has 12 residues. CDR1 is SQVTM and CDR2 is ANQGSEA in the germline V gene. Source: CD4+ T cells from peripheral blood mononuclear cells, taken after pregnancy. This receptor was taken from a female donor with multiple sclerosis, enrolled in a pregnancy study. The V gene is TRBV29-1, the J gene TRBJ2-1; D is perhaps TRBD2 (5 bases). The CDR3 sequence: CSVLGFSVEQFF. As DNA, the CDR3 is TGCAGCGTTCTGGGTTTTAGCGTTGAGCAGTTCTTC.